One sample yielded the 10 T cell receptor beta chains listed below, sequenced in a study of CD8 T cells in ankylosing spondylitis. Using its own MiXCR run on the 5' RACE reads, TCRdb lists one record per CDR3 protein. This table has 200,000 to 250,000 distinct CDR3 sequences, 10% to 13% appearing once. The sequenced sample consisted of blood, either unsorted or a sorted T cell fraction (not recorded which). All receptors derive from a male donor with ankylosing spondylitis or in good health (not recorded which).

This chain connects TRBV7-2 to TRBJ1-1; perhaps TRBD1 as D (6 bases). Germline V gene data show CDR1 as SGHTA and CDR2 as FQGNSA. Trimming took off 0 bases at V and 5 bases at J, with 10 bases between the two ends. The CDR3 has 14 amino acids. CDR3 sequence reads: CASSLAGAGTEAFF. The CDR3 DNA is TGTGCCAGCAGCTTAGCGGGGGCGGGGACTGAAGCTTTCTTT.

This clonotype appeared many times. The chain employs TRBV12-3 or TRBV12-4 and TRBJ1-5; TRBD1 aligns across 7 bases. Losses at the gene ends were 5 bases for V and 3 bases for J; bases not matched to a gene: 4. CDR3 size: 14 residues. The CDR3: CASSRTGINQPQHF. The CDR3 DNA sequence: TGTGCCAGCAGTCGGACAGGAATCAATCAGCCCCAGCATTTT.

The rearrangement joins TRBV20-1 to TRBJ1-1; no definite D call. Germline V lookup: CDR1 DFQATT, CDR2 SNEGSKA (reference sequence). This CDR3 has 14 residues. Trimming shortened V by 3 bases and J by 10 bases, and 21 bases separated the two germline ends. CDR3 sequence: CSARVRSLLSGAFF. In nucleotides, the CDR3 is TGCAGTGCTAGGGTAAGAAGTCTACTCTCGGGAGCTTTCTTT.

This clonotype was counted ten times or more. The gene calls are TRBV20-1 and TRBJ2-1, with 10 nucleotides matching TRBD2. CDR1 DFQATT and CDR2 SNEGSKA come from the germline V gene (reference sequence). CDR3 length: 14 residues. V gave up 4 bases and J gave up 1 base; unmatched junction bases: 1. Here the CDR3 DNA reads TGCAGTGCTACACTAGCGGGGTCCTACAATGAGCAGTTCTTC. Its translation: CSATLAGSYNEQFF.

This chain links TRBV7-9 with TRBJ1-5; 8 bases map to TRBD1. Germline CDR1 is SEHNR and CDR2 is FQNEAQ (reference sequence). The length of the CDR3 is 16 residues. With V trimmed by 5 bases and J by 0 bases, 6 bases remained unmatched. This CDR3 is CASSRTGQGSNQPQHF. In DNA form, the CDR3 reads TGTGCCAGCAGCCGAACAGGACAGGGTAGCAATCAGCCCCAGCATTTT.

This clonotype was observed many times. The CDR3 DNA reads TGTGCCAGCAGCTTAGGGGGGGACTCCTACGAGCAGTACTTC. Protein sequence: CASSLGGDSYEQYF. The chain employs TRBV7-9 and TRBJ2-7, with a weak D call TRBD2 (6 bases). Trimming stripped 1 base from V and 0 bases from J, with 7 bases between. CDR1 and CDR2 from the germline V gene are SEHNR and FQNEAQ (reference sequence). This CDR3 is built from 14 residues. Variable domain in full (rest from reference TRBV7-9 and TRBJ2-7): DTGVSQNPRHKITKRGQNVTFRCDPISEHNRLYWYRQTLGQGPEFLTYFQNEAQLEKSRLLSDRFSAERPKGSFSTLEIQRTEQGDSAMYLCASSLGGDSYEQYFGPGTRLTVT.

This clonotype was counted between two and nine times. The chain is built from TRBV12-3 or TRBV12-4 and TRBJ2-5; D not resolved. The CDR3 covers 14 residues. The V end lost 2 bases, the J end lost 2 bases, and 9 bases lay between the germline ends. Written as DNA, the CDR3 is TGTGCCAGCAGTTTATCGCCTCCTCAAGAGACCCAGTACTTC. It is translated as CASSLSPPQETQYF.

A few counts support this clonotype. The chain links TRBV15 to TRBJ1-5; no reliable D call. Trimming stripped 0 bases from V and 4 bases from J, with 25 bases between. Looked up from germline, CDR1 is LNHNV and CDR2 is YYDKDF (reference sequence). CDR3 size: 20 residues. The CDR3 DNA is TGTGCCACCAGCAGAGATCTGACGGTTAGGTTGGCGGATCGGAATCAGCCCCAGCATTTT. Encoded protein: CATSRDLTVRLADRNQPQHF. Combining the CDR3 with reference TRBV15 and TRBJ1-5 gives the whole variable domain DAMVIQNPRYQVTQFGKPVTLSCSQTLNHNVMYWYQQKSSQAPKLLFHYYDKDFNNEADTPDNFQSRRPNTSFCFLDIRSPGLGDTAMYLCATSRDLTVRLADRNQPQHFGDGTRLSIL.

This clonotype was seen ten or more times. The J gene is TRBJ1-6, the V gene TRBV5-5, with 8 bases that match TRBD1. J was trimmed by 9 bases and V by 0 bases; bases with no gene match: 5. Per germline, CDR1 SGHKS and CDR2 YYEKEE (reference sequence). This CDR3 is built from 15 residues. CDR3 DNA sequence: TGTGCCAGCAGCTTGGACGGGACAGGTCCTTCACCCCTCCACTTT. This codes for CASSLDGTGPSPLHF.

This clonotype was seen many times. The J gene is TRBJ1-1, the V gene TRBV5-1; D gene ambiguous. The V and J ends lost 0 bases and 0 bases respectively, with 3 bases between them. The CDR3 has 13 residues. CDR1 is SGHRS and CDR2 is YFSETQ in the germline V gene. The CDR3 spells CASSLALNTEAFF. Here the CDR3 DNA reads TGCGCCAGCAGCTTGGCCCTGAACACTGAAGCTTTCTTT.